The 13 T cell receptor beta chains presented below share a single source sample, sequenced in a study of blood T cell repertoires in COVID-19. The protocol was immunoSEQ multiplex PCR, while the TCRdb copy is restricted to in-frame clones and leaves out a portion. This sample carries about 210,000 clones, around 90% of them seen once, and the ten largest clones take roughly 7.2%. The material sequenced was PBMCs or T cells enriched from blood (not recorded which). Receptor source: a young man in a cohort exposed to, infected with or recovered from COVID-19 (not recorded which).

As DNA, the CDR3 is TGTGCCAGCTCACCACGCCAGAGCAATCAGCCCCAGCATTTT. It translates to CASSPRQSNQPQHF. The chain is built from TRBV18 and TRBJ1-5; unclear D gene. CDR3 length: 14 residues. Trimming removed 1 base from V and 1 base from J, with 5 bases in between. Germline CDR1 KGHSH, CDR2 LQKENI. The whole variable domain, remainder taken from reference TRBV18 and TRBJ1-5, is NAGVMQNPRHLVRRRGQEARLRCSPMKGHSHVYWYRQLPEEGLKFMVYLQKENIIDESGMPKERFSAEFPKEGPSILRIQQVVRGDSAAYFCASSPRQSNQPQHFGDGTRLSIL.

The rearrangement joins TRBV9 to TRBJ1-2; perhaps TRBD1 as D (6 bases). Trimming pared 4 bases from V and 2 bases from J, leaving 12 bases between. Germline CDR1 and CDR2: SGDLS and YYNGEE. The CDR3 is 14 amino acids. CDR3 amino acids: CASSSGTSNYGYTF. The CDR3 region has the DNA TGTGCCAGCAGCAGCGGGACATCAAACTATGGCTACACCTTC.

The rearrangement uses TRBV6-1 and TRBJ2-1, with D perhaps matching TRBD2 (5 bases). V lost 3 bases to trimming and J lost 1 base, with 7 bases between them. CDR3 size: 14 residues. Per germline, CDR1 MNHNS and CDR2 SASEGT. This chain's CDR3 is CASSDSGSYNEQFF. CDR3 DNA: TGTGCCAGCAGTGACAGCGGTTCCTACAATGAGCAGTTCTTC.

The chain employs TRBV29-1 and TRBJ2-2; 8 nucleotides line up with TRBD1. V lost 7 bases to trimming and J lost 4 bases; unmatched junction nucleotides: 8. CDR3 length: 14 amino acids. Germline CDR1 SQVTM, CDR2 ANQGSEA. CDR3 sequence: CSALPGGGTGELFF. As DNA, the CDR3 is TGCAGCGCCCTTCCAGGGGGCGGCACCGGGGAGCTGTTTTTT.

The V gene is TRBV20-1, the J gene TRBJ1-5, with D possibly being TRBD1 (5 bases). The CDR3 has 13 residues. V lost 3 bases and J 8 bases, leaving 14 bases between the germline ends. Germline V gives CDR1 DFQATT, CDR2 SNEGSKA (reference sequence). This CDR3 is CSASRQGSKPQHF. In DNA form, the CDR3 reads TGCAGTGCTAGTCGGCAGGGTAGCAAGCCCCAGCATTTT.

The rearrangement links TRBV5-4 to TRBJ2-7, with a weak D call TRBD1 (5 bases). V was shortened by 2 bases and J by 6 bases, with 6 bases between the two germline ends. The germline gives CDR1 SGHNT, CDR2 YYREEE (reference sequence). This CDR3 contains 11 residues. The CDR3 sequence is CASSFQGEQYF. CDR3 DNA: TGTGCCAGCAGCTTCCAGGGCGAGCAGTACTTC.

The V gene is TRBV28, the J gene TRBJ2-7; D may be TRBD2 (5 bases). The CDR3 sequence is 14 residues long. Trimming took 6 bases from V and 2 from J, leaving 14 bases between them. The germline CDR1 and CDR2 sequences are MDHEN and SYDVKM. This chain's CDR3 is CASRPRDYTYEQYF. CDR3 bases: TGTGCCAGCAGGCCTCGGGATTATACCTACGAGCAGTACTTC. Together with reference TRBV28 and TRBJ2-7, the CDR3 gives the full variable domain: DVKVTQSSRYLVKRTGEKVFLECVQDMDHENMFWYRQDPGLGLRLIYFSYDVKMKEKGDIPEGYSVSREKKERFSLILESASTNQTSMYLCASRPRDYTYEQYFGPGTRLTVT.

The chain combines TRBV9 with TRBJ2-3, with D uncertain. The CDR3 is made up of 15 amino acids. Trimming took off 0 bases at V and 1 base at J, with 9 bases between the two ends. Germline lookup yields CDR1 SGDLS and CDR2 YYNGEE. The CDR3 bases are TGTGCCAGCAGCGTAGGTTATCTAGGCACAGATACGCAGTATTTT. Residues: CASSVGYLGTDTQYF.

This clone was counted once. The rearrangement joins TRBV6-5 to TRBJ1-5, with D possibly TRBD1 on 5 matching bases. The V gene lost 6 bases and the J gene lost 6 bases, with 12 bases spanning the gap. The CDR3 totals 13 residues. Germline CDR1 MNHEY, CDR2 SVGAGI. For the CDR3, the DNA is TGTGCCAGCAGCCCAGGGTATCTTCAGCCCCAGCATTTT. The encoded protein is CASSPGYLQPQHF.

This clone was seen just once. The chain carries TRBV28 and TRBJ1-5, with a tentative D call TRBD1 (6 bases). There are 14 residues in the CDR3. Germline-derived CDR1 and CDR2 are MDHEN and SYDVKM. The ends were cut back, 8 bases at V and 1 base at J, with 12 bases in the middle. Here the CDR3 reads CASRQDSSNQPQHF. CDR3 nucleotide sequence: TGTGCCAGCCGCCAGGACAGCAGCAATCAGCCCCAGCATTTT.

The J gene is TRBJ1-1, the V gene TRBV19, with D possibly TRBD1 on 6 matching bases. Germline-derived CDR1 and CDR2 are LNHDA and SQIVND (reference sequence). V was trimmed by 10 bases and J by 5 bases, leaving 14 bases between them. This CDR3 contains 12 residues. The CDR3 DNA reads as TGTGCCACTAAACAGGGCGGTACTGAAGCTTTCTTT. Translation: CATKQGGTEAFF.

The DNA of the CDR3 is TGTGCCAGCAGCGTAGGAGTTGGGAAAGCGGGAGGTTTATACGAGCAGTACTTC. Residues: CASSVGVGKAGGLYEQYF. The rearrangement uses TRBV9 and TRBJ2-7, with 9 bases lining up with TRBD2. This CDR3 is 18 amino acids long. Per the germline V gene, CDR1 is SGDLS and CDR2 is YYNGEE. V gave up 0 bases and J gave up 4 bases; unmatched junction bases: 14.

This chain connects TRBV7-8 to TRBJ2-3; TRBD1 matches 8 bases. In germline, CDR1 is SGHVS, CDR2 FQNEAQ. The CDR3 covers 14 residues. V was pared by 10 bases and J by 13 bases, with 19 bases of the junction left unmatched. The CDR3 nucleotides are TGTGCCAACGAAGGTGGCGGACAGGGCCCCATGGAGTATTTT. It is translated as CANEGGGQGPMEYF.